A single sample gave rise to the 22 T cell receptor beta chains below, sequenced in a study of blood T cell repertoires in COVID-19. Data came from immunoSEQ multiplex PCR; TCRdb stores just in-frame clones and leaves some out. The top ten clones hold approximately 0.97% of a sample with about 200,000 clones, around 85% of them seen once. Specimen: peripheral blood. These receptor sequences come from a man aged 55 to 70 with COVID-19, enrolled during active disease.

V usage is TRBV7-2 and J usage is TRBJ1-5; the D gene is possibly TRBD1 (6 bases). Germline-derived CDR1 and CDR2 are SGHTA and FQGNSA. CDR3 length: 15 residues. V shed 5 bases and J shed 2 bases, with 13 bases lying between them. CDR3 bases: TGTGCCAGCAGCGAACAGGGTTTGGGCAATCAGCCCCAGCATTTT. Amino acid sequence: CASSEQGLGNQPQHF.

The chain recombines TRBV7-9 with TRBJ1-5, with a possible D match to TRBD1 (5 bases). In germline, CDR1 is SEHNR, CDR2 FQNEAQ (reference sequence). Deletions cut 3 bases from V and 3 bases from J, with 9 bases between. The CDR3 extends over 14 amino acids. The CDR3 nucleotides are TGTGCCAGCAGCTTTGGAGGGGTCAATCAGCCCCAGCATTTT. Its protein product is CASSFGGVNQPQHF.

The chain combines TRBV7-2 with TRBJ2-7; 7 bases align to TRBD1. The junction had 8 bases not matched to a gene; V was cut back by 7 bases and J by 2 bases. The CDR3 runs 14 residues. CDR1 is SGHTA, CDR2 FQGNSA, per germline. CDR3 nucleotides: TGTGCCAGCATCGAGGGACAGCTAACCTACGAGCAGTACTTC. The encoded protein is CASIEGQLTYEQYF.

The CDR3 region has the DNA TGTGCCAGCGGGCGGGATCTGGGCCTTGAGCAGTTCTTC. Translated, it gives CASGRDLGLEQFF. J is TRBJ2-1 and V is TRBV6-5, with D perhaps TRBD2 (6 bases). The length of the CDR3 is 13 residues. The V end lost 8 bases, the J end lost 9 bases, and 17 bases lay between the germline ends. Per germline, CDR1 MNHEY and CDR2 SVGAGI.

J is TRBJ2-1 and V is TRBV21-1; TRBD2, the table's D call, lacks a check against the DNA. TRBV21-1 constitutes a pseudogene. The CDR3 consists of 15 residues. CDR3 amino acids: CASSDSFPPHNEQFF. In DNA form, the CDR3 reads TGTGCCAGCAGCGACTCGTTCCCCCCCCACAATGAGCAGTTCTTC.

In its sample, this clone was seen a few times. The chain combines TRBV28 with TRBJ1-1, with D uncertain. The CDR3 spans 13 residues. Germline V gene sequence: CDR1 MDHEN, CDR2 SYDVKM. The V and J ends lost 8 bases and 3 bases respectively, with 13 bases between them. The CDR3 DNA sequence: TGTGCCAGCCGCGGGGTATTGCACACTGAAGCTTTCTTT. Its protein is CASRGVLHTEAFF.

A few counts support this clone. The chain has TRBV7-3 and TRBJ2-7; D is undetermined. Trimming left V 3 bases short and J 6 bases short, with 12 bases between. This CDR3 contains 13 residues. CDR1 is SGHTA, CDR2 FQGTGA, per germline. The CDR3 region has the DNA TGTGCCAGCAGCTTTTTTTCTTCGGGCGAGCAGTACTTC. Encoded protein: CASSFFSSGEQYF. Drawing the rest from reference TRBV7-3 and TRBJ2-7, the complete variable domain is GAGVSQTPSNKVTEKGKYVELRCDPISGHTALYWYRQSLGQGPEFLIYFQGTGAADDSGLPNDRFFAVRPEGSVSTLKIQRTERGDSAVYLCASSFFSSGEQYFGPGTRLTVT.

V usage is TRBV7-9 and J usage is TRBJ1-1; the D is unclear. This CDR3 contains 13 residues. Trimming stripped 2 bases from V and 4 bases from J, with 8 bases between. From germline, CDR1 is SEHNR and CDR2 FQNEAQ (reference sequence). The CDR3 sequence: CASSLLYGTEAFF. The CDR3 DNA reads TGTGCCAGCAGCTTATTATACGGCACTGAAGCTTTCTTT.

This clone occurred a few times. This chain uses TRBV25-1 with TRBJ1-3, with TRBD1 matching over 7 bases. V dropped 4 bases and J dropped 4; count of bases not matched to a gene: 7. The length of the CDR3 is 15 residues. The V gene's germline CDR1 is MGHDK and CDR2 SYGVNS. The DNA for the CDR3 is TGTGCCAGCAGTGCCGCCAGGGGGGAAGGAAACACCATATATTTT. Encoded protein: CASSAARGEGNTIYF.

This clone was counted a single time. The chain combines TRBV2 with TRBJ1-2; the D is unclear. Germline V lookup: CDR1 SNHLY, CDR2 FYNNEI. The V and J ends lost 0 bases and 8 bases respectively, with 13 bases between them. The CDR3 loop spans 14 amino acids. CDR3 loop: CASSEARGLRGYTF. The DNA for the CDR3 is TGTGCCAGCAGTGAAGCGCGCGGCTTACGGGGCTACACCTTC.

J is TRBJ1-2 and V is TRBV28, with a possible D match to TRBD1 (6 bases). Germline CDR1 MDHEN, CDR2 SYDVKM. The CDR3 has 13 amino acids. The ends were cut back, 5 bases at V and 8 bases at J, with 15 bases in the middle. The CDR3 DNA reads as TGTGCCAGCAGTCCTGGGACACTACGAGGCTACACCTTC. This encodes CASSPGTLRGYTF.

The genes are TRBV5-1 and TRBJ2-5; possible D gene TRBD2, 5 bases. Germline values: CDR1 SGHRS, CDR2 YFSETQ. The germline V and J ends were trimmed by 0 bases and 4 bases, with 10 bases remaining between them. This CDR3 region has 14 residues. This chain's CDR3 is CASSLELGGETQYF. CDR3 nucleotide sequence: TGCGCCAGCAGCTTGGAGCTAGGAGGAGAGACCCAGTACTTC.

The J gene is TRBJ2-7, the V gene TRBV5-1; D is possibly TRBD2 (6 bases). Trimming left V 3 bases short and J 2 bases short, with 15 bases between. Per germline, CDR1 SGHRS and CDR2 YFSETQ. This CDR3 region has 15 residues. The CDR3 loop reads CASSSSGVPPYEQYF. Written as DNA, the CDR3 is TGCGCCAGCAGCTCTTCGGGAGTTCCCCCCTACGAGCAGTACTTC.

The CDR3 sequence: CASSRISDQPQHF. CDR3 DNA: TGCGCCAGCAGCAGGATCTCCGATCAGCCCCAGCATTTT. V and J are TRBV10-2 and TRBJ1-5, with D unresolved. V shed 6 bases and J shed 5 bases, with 11 bases lying between them. Germline CDR1 reads WSHSY; CDR2 reads SAAADI. CDR3 size: 13 residues.

The gene calls are TRBV9 and TRBJ2-1; D is perhaps TRBD1 (5 bases). Germline-derived CDR1 and CDR2 are SGDLS and YYNGEE. The CDR3 runs to 16 residues. Trimming removed 4 bases at V and 8 bases at J, with 22 bases between. The CDR3 loop reads CASSPDPLGAWDEQFF. CDR3 coding DNA: TGTGCCAGCAGCCCCGACCCCCTAGGGGCATGGGATGAGCAGTTCTTC.

The CDR3 region has the DNA TGTGCCAGCAGTCCGGGGGGAAATGAGCAGTTCTTC. The encoded protein is CASSPGGNEQFF. The V call is TRBV2, the J call TRBJ2-1, with 7 bases that match TRBD2. The germline V gene has CDR1 SNHLY and CDR2 FYNNEI. The CDR3 sequence is 12 residues long. Germline trimming cut 5 bases from V and 7 bases from J; bases unmatched to any gene: 2.

The chain joins TRBV7-2 to TRBJ1-2; D is possibly TRBD1 (6 bases). The V end lost 7 bases, the J end lost 2 bases, and 23 bases lay between the germline ends. Germline V gene sequence: CDR1 SGHTA, CDR2 FQGNSA. CDR3 size: 17 residues. In DNA form, the CDR3 reads TGTGCCAGCATGCCAAGATCAGGGGTCGCTGAGAACTATGGCTACACCTTC. Translated: CASMPRSGVAENYGYTF.

The chain joins TRBV5-1 to TRBJ2-7; no clear D gene. The CDR3 is 14 residues long. CDR1 SGHRS and CDR2 YFSETQ come from the germline V gene. V dropped 1 base and J dropped 0 bases, with 8 bases sitting between them. The CDR3 region has the DNA TGCGCCAGCAGCTTGTGGCCGGGCTCCTACGAGCAGTACTTC. Translation: CASSLWPGSYEQYF.

The gene calls are TRBV18 and TRBJ1-2; 7 bases map to TRBD1. The V gene's germline CDR1 is KGHSH and CDR2 LQKENI. V gave up 6 bases and J gave up 0 bases; unmatched junction bases: 7. The CDR3 is 15 amino acids. In nucleotides, the CDR3 is TGTGCCAGCTCGCCCGGGACAGATGCTAACTATGGCTACACCTTC. Translating gives CASSPGTDANYGYTF.

This chain joins TRBV5-1 and TRBJ2-1; 9 bases fit TRBD1. V lost 1 base, J lost 4 bases, and 6 bases stayed unmatched. The germline CDR1 and CDR2 sequences are SGHRS and YFSETQ. The CDR3 spans 16 residues. The CDR3 is CASSLRTGALYNEQFF. As DNA, the CDR3 is TGCGCCAGCAGCTTGAGGACAGGGGCCCTTTACAATGAGCAGTTCTTC.

The chain uses TRBV11-2 and TRBJ1-5, with D perhaps TRBD1 (6 bases). Trimming removed 3 bases at V and 4 bases at J, with 13 bases between. The length of the CDR3 is 15 residues. The germline V gene has CDR1 SGHAT and CDR2 FQNNGV. CDR3 loop: CASSFGGGLNQPQHF. The DNA of the CDR3 is TGTGCCAGCAGCTTTGGGGGCGGGTTGAATCAGCCCCAGCATTTT.

This clone appeared a few times. This chain connects TRBV19 to TRBJ1-1, with 9 bases fitting TRBD1. The CDR3 is 15 amino acids. V shed 5 bases and J 6 bases; nucleotides not matched to a gene: 10. The V gene's germline CDR1 is LNHDA and CDR2 SQIVND (reference sequence). The CDR3 DNA sequence: TGTGCCAGTAGTCAAACGGGACAGGGTTCCCCTGAAGCTTTCTTT. Translation: CASSQTGQGSPEAFF.